The text below deals with one T cell receptor (beta chain). Antigen: not known. An end of the junction does not agree with germline; a read error may underlie this. Using immunoSEQ multiplex PCR, the repertoire was profiled, and TCRdb retains in-frame clones only, with some absent. The sample contains around 190,000 clones, 91% of which appear only once. Germline CDR1 SSHAT, CDR2 FNYEAQ (reference sequence). This CDR3 contains 17 residues. These data originate in a study of T cell responses to AZD1222 COVID-19 vaccine. Study outcomes and limitations: Females made up more of the donors, who were largely white British, and clonal diversity may have come out too low.

This TCR came from an adult who received the AZD1222 COVID-19 vaccine. The chain links TRBV7-7 to TRBJ1-5, with 7 bases identical to TRBD1. Sequenced here: peripheral blood, sampled 28 days after the second AZD1222 dose. CDR3 DNA: TGTGCTAGCAGCTTATCGACAGGGAATTATAGCAATCAGCCCCAGCATTTT. It yields the protein CASSLSTGNYSNQPQHF.